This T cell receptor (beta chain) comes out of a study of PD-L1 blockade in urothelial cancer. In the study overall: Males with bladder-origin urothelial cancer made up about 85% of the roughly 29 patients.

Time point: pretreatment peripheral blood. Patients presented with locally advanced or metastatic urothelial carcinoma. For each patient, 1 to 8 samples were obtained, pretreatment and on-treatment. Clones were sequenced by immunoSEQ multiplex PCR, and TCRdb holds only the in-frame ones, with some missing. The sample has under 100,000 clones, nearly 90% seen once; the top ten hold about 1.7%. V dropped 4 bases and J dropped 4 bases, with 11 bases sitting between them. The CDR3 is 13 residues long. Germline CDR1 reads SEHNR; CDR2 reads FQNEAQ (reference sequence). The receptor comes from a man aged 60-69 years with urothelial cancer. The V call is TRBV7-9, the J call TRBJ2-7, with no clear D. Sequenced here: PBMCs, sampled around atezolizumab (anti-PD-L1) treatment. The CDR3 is CASSSGRIYEQYF. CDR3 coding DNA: TGTGCCAGCAGCTCCGGTAGAATATACGAGCAGTACTTC.